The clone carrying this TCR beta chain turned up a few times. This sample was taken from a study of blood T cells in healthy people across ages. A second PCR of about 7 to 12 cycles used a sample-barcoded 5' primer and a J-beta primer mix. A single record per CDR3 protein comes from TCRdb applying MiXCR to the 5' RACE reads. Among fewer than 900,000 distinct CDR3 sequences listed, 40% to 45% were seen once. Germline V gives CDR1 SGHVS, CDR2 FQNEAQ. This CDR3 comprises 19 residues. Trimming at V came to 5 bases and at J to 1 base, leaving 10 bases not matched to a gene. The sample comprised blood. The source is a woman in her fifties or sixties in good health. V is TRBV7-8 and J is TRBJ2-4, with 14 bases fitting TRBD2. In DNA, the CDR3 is TGTGCCAGCAGCCCCCGACTAGCGGGAGGGGGCGGGGCCAAAAACATTCAGTACTTC. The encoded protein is CASSPRLAGGGGAKNIQYF.